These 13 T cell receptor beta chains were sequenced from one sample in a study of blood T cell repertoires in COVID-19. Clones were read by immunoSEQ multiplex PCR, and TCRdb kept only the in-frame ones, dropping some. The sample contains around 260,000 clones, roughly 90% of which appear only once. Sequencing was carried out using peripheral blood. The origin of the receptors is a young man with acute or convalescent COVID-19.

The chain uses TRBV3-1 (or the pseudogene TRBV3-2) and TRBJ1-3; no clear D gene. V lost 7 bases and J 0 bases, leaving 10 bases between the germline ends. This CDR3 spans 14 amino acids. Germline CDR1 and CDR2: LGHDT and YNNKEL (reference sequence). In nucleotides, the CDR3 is TGTGCCAGCAACTTCCGCTACTCTGGAAACACCATATATTTT. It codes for CASNFRYSGNTIYF.

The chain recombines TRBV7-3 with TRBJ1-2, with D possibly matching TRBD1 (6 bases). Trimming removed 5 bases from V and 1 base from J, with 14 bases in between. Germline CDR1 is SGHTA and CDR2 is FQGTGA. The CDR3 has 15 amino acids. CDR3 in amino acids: CASSPTPDSNYGYTF. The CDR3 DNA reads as TGTGCCAGCAGCCCCACCCCGGACAGTAACTATGGCTACACCTTC.

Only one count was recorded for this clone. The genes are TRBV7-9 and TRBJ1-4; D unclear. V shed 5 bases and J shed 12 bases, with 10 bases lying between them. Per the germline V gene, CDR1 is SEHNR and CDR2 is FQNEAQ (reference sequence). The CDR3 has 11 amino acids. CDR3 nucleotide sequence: TGTGCCAGCAGCAACACGGAGCAACTGTTTTTT. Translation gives CASSNTEQLFF.

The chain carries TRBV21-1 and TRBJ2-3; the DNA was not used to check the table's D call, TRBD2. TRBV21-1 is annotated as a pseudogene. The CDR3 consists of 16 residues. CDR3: CASSKKQRMFTDTQYF. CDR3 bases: TGTGCCAGCAGCAAAAAACAGCGGATGTTCACAGATACGCAGTATTTT.

The chain's CDR3 is CASREGQEQYNEQFF. The CDR3 region has the DNA TGTGCCAGTAGGGAGGGACAGGAACAATACAATGAGCAGTTCTTC. The rearrangement uses TRBV19 and TRBJ2-1; TRBD1 aligns across 8 bases. The germline CDR1 and CDR2 sequences are LNHDA and SQIVND (reference sequence). The CDR3 runs 15 residues. Trimming took 6 bases from V and 4 from J; bases not matched to a gene: 8.

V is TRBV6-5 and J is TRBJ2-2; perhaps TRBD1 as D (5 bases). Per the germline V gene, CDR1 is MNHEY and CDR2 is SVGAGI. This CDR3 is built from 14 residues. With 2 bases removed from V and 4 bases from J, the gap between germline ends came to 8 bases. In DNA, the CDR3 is TGTGCCAGCAGTTACGAGACAGCCACCGGGGAGCTGTTTTTT. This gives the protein CASSYETATGELFF.

CDR3 in DNA: TGCAGCGTTGCACCCAGGGCTCTTATGAACACTGAAGCTTTCTTT. It is translated as CSVAPRALMNTEAFF. V and J are TRBV29-1 and TRBJ1-1; tentatively, D is TRBD1 (5 bases). Per germline, CDR1 SQVTM and CDR2 ANQGSEA. The V and J ends lost 4 bases and 0 bases respectively, with 15 bases between them. The CDR3 spans 15 residues.

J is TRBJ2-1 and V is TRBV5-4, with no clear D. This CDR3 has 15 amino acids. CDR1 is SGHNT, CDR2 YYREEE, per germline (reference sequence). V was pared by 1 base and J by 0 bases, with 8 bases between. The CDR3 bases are TGTGCCAGCAGCTTGTCAGGAAGCTCCTACAATGAGCAGTTCTTC. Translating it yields CASSLSGSSYNEQFF. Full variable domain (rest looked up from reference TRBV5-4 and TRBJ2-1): ETGVTQSPTHLIKTRGQQVTLRCSSQSGHNTVSWYQQALGQGPQFIFQYYREEENGRGNFPPRFSGLQFPNYSSELNVNALELDDSALYLCASSLSGSSYNEQFFGPGTRLTVL.

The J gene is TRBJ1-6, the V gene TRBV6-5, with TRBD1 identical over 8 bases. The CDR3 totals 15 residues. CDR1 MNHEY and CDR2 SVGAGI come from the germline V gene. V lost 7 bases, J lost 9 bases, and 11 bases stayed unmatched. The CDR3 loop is CASITSWTGSSPLHF. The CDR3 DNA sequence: TGTGCCAGCATCACCAGCTGGACAGGGAGTTCACCCCTCCACTTT.

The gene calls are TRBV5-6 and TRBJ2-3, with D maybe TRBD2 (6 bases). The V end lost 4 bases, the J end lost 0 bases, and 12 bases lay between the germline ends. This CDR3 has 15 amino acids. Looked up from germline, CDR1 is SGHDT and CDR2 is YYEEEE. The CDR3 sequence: CASSRKAGSTDTQYF. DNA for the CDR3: TGTGCCAGCAGCCGAAAGGCGGGGAGCACAGATACGCAGTATTTT.

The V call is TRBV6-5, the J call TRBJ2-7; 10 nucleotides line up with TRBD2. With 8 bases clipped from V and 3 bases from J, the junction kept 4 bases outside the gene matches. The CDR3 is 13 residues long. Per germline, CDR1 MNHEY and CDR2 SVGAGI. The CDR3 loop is CASQASGSYEQYF. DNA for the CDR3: TGTGCCAGCCAGGCTAGCGGGAGCTACGAGCAGTACTTC.

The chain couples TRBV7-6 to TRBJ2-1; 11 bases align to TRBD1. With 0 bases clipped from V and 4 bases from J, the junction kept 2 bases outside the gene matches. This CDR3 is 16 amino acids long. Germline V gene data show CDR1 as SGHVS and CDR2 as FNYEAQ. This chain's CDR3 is CASSLAGDRGYNEQFF. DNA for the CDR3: TGTGCCAGCAGCTTAGCGGGGGACAGGGGGTACAATGAGCAGTTCTTC.

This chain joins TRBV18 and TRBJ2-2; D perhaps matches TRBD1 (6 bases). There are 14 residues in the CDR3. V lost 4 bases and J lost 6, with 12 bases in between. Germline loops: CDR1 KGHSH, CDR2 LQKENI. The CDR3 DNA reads TGTGCCAGCTCACTTTATTCAGGGGCCGGGGAGCTGTTTTTT. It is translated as CASSLYSGAGELFF.